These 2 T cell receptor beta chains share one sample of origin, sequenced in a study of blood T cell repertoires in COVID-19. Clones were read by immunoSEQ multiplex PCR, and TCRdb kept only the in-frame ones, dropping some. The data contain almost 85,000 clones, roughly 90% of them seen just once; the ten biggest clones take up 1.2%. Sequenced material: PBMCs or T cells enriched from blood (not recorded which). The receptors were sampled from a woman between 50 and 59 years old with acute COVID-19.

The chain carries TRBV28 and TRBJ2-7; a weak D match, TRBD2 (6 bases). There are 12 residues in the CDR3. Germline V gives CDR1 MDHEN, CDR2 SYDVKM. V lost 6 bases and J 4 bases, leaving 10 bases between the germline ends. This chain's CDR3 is CASSYGTYEQYF. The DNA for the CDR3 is TGTGCCAGCAGCTACGGGACTTACGAGCAGTACTTC.

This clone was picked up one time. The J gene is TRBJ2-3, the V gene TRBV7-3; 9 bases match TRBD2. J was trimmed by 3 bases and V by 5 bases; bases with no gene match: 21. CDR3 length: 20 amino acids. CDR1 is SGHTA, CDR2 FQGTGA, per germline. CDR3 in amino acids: CASSPIGSSGNQGGTDTQYF. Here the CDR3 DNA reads TGTGCCAGCAGCCCAATCGGGTCTAGCGGGAACCAGGGGGGGACAGATACGCAGTATTTT.